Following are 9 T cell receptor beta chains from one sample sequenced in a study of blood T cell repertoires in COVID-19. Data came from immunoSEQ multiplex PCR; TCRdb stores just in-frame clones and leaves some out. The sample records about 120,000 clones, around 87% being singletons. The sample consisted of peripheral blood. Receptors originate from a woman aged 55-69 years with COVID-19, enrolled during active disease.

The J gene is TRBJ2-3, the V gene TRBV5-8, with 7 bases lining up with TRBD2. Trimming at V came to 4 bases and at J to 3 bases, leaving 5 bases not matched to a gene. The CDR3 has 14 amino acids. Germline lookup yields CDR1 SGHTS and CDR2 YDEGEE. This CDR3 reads CASSLSGRTDTQYF. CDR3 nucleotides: TGTGCCAGCAGCCTCTCCGGGAGGACAGATACGCAGTATTTT.

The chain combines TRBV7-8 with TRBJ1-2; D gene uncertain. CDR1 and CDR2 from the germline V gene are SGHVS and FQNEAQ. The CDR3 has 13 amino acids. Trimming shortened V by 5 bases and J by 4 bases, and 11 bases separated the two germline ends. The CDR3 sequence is CASSPQSRYGYTF. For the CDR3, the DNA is TGTGCCAGCAGCCCACAGTCCCGCTATGGCTACACCTTC.

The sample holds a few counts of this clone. The CDR3 here is CASSVGQGYNSPLHF. Written as DNA, the CDR3 is TGTGCCAGCAGTGTTGGACAGGGATATAATTCACCCCTCCACTTT. This chain uses TRBV2 with TRBJ1-6, with 8 bases that match TRBD1. V shed 4 bases, J shed 4 bases, and the junction held 3 bases outside the gene matches. This CDR3 spans 15 amino acids. Germline CDR1 reads SNHLY; CDR2 reads FYNNEI.

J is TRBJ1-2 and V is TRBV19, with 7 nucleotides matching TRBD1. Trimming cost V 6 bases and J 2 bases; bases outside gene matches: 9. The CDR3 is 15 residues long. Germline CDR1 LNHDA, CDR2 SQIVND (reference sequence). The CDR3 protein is CASSPDRALNYGYTF. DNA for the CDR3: TGTGCCAGTAGCCCCGACAGGGCACTAAACTATGGCTACACCTTC.

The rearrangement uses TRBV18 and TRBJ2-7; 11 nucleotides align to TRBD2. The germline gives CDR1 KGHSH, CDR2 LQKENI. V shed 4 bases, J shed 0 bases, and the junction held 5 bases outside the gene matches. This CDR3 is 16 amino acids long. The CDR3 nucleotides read TGTGCCAGCTCACTGGGACTAGCGGAAGACTCCTACGAGCAGTACTTC. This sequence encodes CASSLGLAEDSYEQYF.

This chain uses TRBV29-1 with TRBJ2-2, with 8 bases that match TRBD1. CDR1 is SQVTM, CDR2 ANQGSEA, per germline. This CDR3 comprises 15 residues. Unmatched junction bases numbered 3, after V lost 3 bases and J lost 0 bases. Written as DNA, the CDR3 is TGCAGCGTTGACCTGACAGGGGCGAACACCGGGGAGCTGTTTTTT. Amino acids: CSVDLTGANTGELFF.

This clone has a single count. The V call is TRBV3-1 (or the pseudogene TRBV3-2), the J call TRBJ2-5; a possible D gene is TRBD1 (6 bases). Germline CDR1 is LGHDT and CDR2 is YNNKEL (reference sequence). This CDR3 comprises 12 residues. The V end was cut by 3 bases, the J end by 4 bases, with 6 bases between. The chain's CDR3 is CASSHRGETQYF. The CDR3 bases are TGTGCCAGCAGCCACAGGGGAGAGACCCAGTACTTC.

CDR3 protein: CASSLSFGGGGGEQFF. The CDR3 bases are TGTGCCAGCAGCTTAAGCTTCGGAGGCGGGGGGGGTGAGCAGTTCTTC. V gene TRBV7-7 combines with J gene TRBJ2-1; TRBD2 aligns across 9 bases. The CDR3 has 16 residues. CDR1 and CDR2 (germline): SSHAT, FNYEAQ (reference sequence). V was pared by 2 bases and J by 9 bases, with 11 bases of the junction left unmatched.

The CDR3 nucleotides are TGTGCCAGCAGTTCCCAACTAGCGGGGCAAGAGACCCAGTACTTC. Its protein is CASSSQLAGQETQYF. The J gene is TRBJ2-5, the V gene TRBV28; 10 nucleotides agree with TRBD2. Germline CDR1 reads MDHEN; CDR2 reads SYDVKM. J gave up 2 bases and V 4 bases, and 4 bases lay outside the gene matches. This CDR3 has 15 amino acids.